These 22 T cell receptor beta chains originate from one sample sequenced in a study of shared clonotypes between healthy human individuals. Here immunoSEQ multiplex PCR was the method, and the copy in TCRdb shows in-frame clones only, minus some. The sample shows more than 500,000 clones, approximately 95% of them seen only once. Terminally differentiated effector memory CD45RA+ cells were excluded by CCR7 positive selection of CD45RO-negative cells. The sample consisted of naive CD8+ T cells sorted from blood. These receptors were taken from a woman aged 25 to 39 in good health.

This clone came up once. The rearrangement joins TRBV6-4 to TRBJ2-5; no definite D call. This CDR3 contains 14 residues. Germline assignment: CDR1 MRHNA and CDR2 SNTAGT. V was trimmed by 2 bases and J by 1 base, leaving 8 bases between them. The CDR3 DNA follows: TGTGCCAGCAGTGACGCGGCTACCCAAGAGACCCAGTACTTC. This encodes CASSDAATQETQYF.

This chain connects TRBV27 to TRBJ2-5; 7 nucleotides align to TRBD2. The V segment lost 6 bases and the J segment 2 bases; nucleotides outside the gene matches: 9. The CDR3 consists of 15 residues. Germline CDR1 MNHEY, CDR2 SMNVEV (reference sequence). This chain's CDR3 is CASSGDPSGQETQYF. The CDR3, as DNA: TGTGCCAGCAGCGGCGATCCTAGCGGTCAAGAGACCCAGTACTTC.

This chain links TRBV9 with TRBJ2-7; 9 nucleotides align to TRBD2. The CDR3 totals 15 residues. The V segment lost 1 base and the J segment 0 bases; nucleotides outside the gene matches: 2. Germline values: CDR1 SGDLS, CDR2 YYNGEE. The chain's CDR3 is CASSVSSGISYEQYF. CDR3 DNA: TGTGCCAGCAGCGTATCTAGCGGGATCTCCTACGAGCAGTACTTC.

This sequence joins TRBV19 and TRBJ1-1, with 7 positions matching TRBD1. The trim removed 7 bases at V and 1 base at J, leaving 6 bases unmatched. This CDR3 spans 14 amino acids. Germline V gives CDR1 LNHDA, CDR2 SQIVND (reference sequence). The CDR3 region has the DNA TGTGCCAGTATGTGGGGGACAGCGAACACTGAAGCTTTCTTT. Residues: CASMWGTANTEAFF.

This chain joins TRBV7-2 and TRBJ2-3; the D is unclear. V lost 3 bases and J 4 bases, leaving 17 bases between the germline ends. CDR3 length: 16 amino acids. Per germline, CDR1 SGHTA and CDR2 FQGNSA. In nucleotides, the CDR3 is TGTGCCAGCAGCTTCTTCTCCCTGAGTTATTCAGATACGCAGTATTTT. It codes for CASSFFSLSYSDTQYF.

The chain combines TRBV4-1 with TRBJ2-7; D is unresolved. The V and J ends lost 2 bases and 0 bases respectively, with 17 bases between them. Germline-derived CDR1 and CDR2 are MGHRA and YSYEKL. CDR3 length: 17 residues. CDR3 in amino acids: CASSQWPNALSSYEQYF. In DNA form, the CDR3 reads TGCGCCAGCAGCCAATGGCCAAACGCGCTTAGCTCCTACGAGCAGTACTTC.

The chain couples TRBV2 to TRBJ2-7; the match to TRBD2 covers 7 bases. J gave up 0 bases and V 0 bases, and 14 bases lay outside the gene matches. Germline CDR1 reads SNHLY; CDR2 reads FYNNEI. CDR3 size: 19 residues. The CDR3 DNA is TGTGCCAGCAGTGAAGCGCCGGGGACTATTCAACGCGGCTCCTACGAGCAGTACTTC. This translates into CASSEAPGTIQRGSYEQYF.

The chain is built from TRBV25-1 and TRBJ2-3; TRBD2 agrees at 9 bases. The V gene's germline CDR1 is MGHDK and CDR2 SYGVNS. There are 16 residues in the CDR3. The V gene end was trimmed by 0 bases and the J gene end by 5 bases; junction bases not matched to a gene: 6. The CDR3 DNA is TGTGCCAGCAGTGAATACTTAGCGGGAGAAGTAGATACGCAGTATTTT. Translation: CASSEYLAGEVDTQYF.

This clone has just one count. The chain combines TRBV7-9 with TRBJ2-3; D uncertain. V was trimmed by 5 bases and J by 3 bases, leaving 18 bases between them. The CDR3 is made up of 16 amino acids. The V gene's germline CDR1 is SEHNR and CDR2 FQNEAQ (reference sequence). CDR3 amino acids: CASSQGPSMTTDTQYF. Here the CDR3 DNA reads TGTGCCAGCAGCCAAGGACCTTCTATGACGACAGATACGCAGTATTTT.

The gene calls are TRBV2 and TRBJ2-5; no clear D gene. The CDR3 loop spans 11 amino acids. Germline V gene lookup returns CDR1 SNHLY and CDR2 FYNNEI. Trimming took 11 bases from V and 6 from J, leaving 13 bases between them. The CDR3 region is CAAFLVQTQYF. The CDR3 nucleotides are TGTGCCGCTTTTCTGGTGCAGACCCAGTACTTC.

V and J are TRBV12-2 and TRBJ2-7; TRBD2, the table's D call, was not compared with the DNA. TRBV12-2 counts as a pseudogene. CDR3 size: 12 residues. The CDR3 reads CASRLVFGEQYF. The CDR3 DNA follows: TGTGCAAGTCGCTTAGTCTTCGGCGAGCAGTACTTC.

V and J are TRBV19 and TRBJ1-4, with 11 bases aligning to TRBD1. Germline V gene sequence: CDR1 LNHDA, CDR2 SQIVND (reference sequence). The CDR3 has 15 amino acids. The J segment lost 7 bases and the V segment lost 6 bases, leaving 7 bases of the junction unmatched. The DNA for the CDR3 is TGTGCCAGTAGCGGCCCCGGACAGGGGGCTGAAAAACTGTTTTTT. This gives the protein CASSGPGQGAEKLFF.

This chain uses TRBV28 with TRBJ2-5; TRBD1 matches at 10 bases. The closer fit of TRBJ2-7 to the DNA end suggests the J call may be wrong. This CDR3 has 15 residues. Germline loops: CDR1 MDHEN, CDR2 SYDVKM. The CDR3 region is CASRAGTGARYEQYF. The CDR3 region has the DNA TGTGCCAGCAGAGCCGGGACAGGGGCCAGGTACGAGCAGTACTTC.

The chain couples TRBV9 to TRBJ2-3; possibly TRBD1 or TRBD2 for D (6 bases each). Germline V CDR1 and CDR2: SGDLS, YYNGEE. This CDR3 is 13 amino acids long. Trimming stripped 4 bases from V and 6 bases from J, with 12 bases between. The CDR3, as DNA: TGTGCCAGCAGCCTAGGGGGGCGCGATACGCAGTATTTT. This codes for CASSLGGRDTQYF.

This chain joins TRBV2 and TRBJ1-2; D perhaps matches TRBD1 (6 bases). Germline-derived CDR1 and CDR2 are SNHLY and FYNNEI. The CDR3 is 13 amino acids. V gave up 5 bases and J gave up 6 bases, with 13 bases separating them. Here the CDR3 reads CASSPGGADGYTF. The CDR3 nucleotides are TGTGCCAGCAGTCCCGGGGGGGCGGATGGCTACACCTTC. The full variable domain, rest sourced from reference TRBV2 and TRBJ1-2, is EPEVTQTPSHQVTQMGQEVILRCVPISNHLYFYWYRQILGQKVEFLVSFYNNEISEKSEIFDDQFSVERPDGSNFTLKIRSTKLEDSAMYFCASSPGGADGYTFGSGTRLTVV.

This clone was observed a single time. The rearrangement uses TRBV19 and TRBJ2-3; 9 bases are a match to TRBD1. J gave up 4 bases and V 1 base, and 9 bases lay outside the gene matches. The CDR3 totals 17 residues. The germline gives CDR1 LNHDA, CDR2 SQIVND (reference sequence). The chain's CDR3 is CASSIASDRGGPDTQYF. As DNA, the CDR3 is TGTGCCAGTAGTATAGCCTCGGACAGGGGAGGGCCAGATACGCAGTATTTT.

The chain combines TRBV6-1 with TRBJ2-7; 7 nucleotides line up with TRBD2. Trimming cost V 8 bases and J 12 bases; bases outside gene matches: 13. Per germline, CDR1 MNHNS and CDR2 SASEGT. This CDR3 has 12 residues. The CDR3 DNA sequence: TGTGCCAGCCTTGGACTAGGAGTGTTGGTGTACTTC. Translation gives CASLGLGVLVYF.

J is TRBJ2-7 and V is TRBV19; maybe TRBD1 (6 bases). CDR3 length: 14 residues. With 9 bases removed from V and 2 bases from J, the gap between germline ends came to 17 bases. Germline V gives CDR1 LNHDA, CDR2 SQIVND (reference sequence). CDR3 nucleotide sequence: TGTGCCAGCGCGGCGGGCAGGGGCCCCTACGAGCAGTACTTC. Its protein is CASAAGRGPYEQYF.

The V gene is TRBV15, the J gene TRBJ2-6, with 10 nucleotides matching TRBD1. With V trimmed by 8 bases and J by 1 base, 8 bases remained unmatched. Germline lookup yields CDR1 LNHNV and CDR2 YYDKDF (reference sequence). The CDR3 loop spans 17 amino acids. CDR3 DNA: TGTGCCACCCTCGGGACAGGGGCCCTATCTGGGGCCAACGTCCTGACTTTC. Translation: CATLGTGALSGANVLTF.

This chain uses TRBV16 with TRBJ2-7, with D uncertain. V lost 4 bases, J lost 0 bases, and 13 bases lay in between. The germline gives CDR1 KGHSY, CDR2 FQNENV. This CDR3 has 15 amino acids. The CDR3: CASSPSDKNSYEQYF. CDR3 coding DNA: TGTGCCAGCAGCCCTTCCGACAAGAACTCCTACGAGCAGTACTTC.

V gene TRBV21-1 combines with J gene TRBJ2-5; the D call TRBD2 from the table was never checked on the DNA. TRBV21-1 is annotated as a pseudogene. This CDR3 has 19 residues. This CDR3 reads CASSKRRLAGSAFLETQYF. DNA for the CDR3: TGTGCCAGCAGCAAACGTCGGCTAGCGGGTTCAGCTTTTTTAGAGACCCAGTACTTC.

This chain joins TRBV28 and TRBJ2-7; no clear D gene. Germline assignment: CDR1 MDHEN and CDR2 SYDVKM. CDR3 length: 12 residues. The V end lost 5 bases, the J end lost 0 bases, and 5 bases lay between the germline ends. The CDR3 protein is CASSGNSYEQYF. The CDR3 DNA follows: TGTGCCAGCAGTGGGAACTCCTACGAGCAGTACTTC. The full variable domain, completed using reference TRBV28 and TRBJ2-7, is DVKVTQSSRYLVKRTGEKVFLECVQDMDHENMFWYRQDPGLGLRLIYFSYDVKMKEKGDIPEGYSVSREKKERFSLILESASTNQTSMYLCASSGNSYEQYFGPGTRLTVT.